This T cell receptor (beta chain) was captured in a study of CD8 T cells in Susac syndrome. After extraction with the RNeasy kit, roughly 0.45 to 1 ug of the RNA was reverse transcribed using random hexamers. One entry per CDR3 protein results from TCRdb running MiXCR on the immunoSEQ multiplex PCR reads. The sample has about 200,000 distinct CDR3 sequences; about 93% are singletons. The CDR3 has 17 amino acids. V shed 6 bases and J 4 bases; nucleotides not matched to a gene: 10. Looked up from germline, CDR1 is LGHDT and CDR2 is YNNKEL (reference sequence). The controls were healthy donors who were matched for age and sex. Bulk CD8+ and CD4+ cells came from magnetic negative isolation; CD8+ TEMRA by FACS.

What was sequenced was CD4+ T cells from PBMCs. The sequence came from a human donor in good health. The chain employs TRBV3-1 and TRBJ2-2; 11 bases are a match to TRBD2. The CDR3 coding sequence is TGTGCCAGCAGTCCCCGCCCTAGCGGGGGGTCCACCGGGGAGCTGTTTTTT. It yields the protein CASSPRPSGGSTGELFF.